The source of this TCR beta chain is a study of STAT3 mutations in large granular lymphocyte leukemia. Study conclusions and caveats: After therapy, about 35% of the 18 patients switched clonotypes, all new clones STAT3 wild type. Every T-cell large granular lymphocyte leukemia patient had at least one immunodominant TCR beta clonotype.

Germline V gene lookup returns CDR1 SEHNR and CDR2 FQNEAQ (reference sequence). Trimming left V 5 bases short and J 5 bases short, with 10 bases between. The CDR3 is 13 residues long. This clone turned up a few times. As yet, its antigen is unknown. Clones were sequenced by immunoSEQ multiplex PCR, and TCRdb holds only the in-frame ones, with some missing. The sample has approximately 2,000 clones, around a fifth seen once. The receptor's source is a man aged 55 to 69 with T-cell large granular lymphocyte leukemia. Some clones in this sample may be carry-over from other donors' samples. The rearrangement links TRBV7-9 to TRBJ1-5, with no clear D. The material sequenced was peripheral blood mononuclear cells. Here the CDR3 reads CASSPSQYQPQHF. In DNA form, the CDR3 reads TGTGCCAGCAGCCCCTCTCAATATCAGCCCCAGCATTTT.